A selection of T cell receptor beta chains follows, all from one sample in a study of T cells after yellow fever vaccination. MiXCR, applied by TCRdb to the 5' RACE reads, yields one record per CDR3 protein. The sample lists some 200,000 distinct CDR3 sequences, 3% to 3.5% occurring once. This material consisted of CD4+ T cells sorted from PBMCs, taken 10 days after the yellow fever booster vaccination. These TCRs come from a man aged 18 to 29 who received the YFV17D yellow fever vaccine. Each CDR3 is given with its conserved first and last residue. D genes are given only for firm matches. Clone size is given for some rows only: seen once, a few or many times, or a class if the clone is expanded.

15	TRBV5-5	NA	TRBJ1-1	NA	CASSRTGRMNTEAFF	TGTGCCAGCAGTCGGACCGGGAGAATGAACACTGAAGCTTTCTTT
16	TRBV5-5	NA	TRBJ1-6	NA	CASSHYRVTGNSPLHF	TGTGCCAGCAGCCACTACAGGGTGACGGGTAATTCACCCCTCCACTTT
13	TRBV30	many	TRBJ1-1	NA	CAWSGTVNTEAFF	TGTGCCTGGAGCGGGACGGTGAACACTGAAGCTTTCTTT
15	TRBV4-1	NA	TRBJ2-3	NA	CASSQTSFSTDTQYF	TGCGCCAGCAGCCAAACTAGCTTTAGCACAGATACGCAGTATTTT
13	TRBV2	many	TRBJ1-2	NA	CASSDGINYGYTF	TGTGCCAGCTCAGACGGAATTAACTATGGCTACACCTTC
12	TRBV7-3	many	TRBJ1-1	NA	CASSGHYTEAFF	TGTGCCAGCTCGGGACACTACACTGAAGCTTTCTTT
13	TRBV5-1	many	TRBJ2-2	NA	CASSRDANGELFF	TGCGCCAGCAGCCGTGACGCTAACGGGGAGCTGTTTTTT
11	TRBV10-3	NA	TRBJ2-5	TRBD2	CAIGGVETQYF	TGTGCCATCGGGGGGGTTGAGACCCAGTACTTC
14	TRBV9	NA	TRBJ2-1	NA	CASSGGGGRNEQFF	TGTGCCAGCAGCGGCGGTGGGGGGCGGAATGAGCAGTTCTTC
14	TRBV24-1	few	TRBJ2-2	TRBD2	CATRAGGNTGELFF	TGTGCCACCAGAGCGGGGGGGAACACCGGGGAGCTGTTTTTT
13	TRBV5-4	few	TRBJ1-1	NA	CASSSVGAAGAFF	TGTGCCAGCAGCTCCGTTGGGGCAGCGGGAGCTTTCTTT
13	TRBV10-3	many	TRBJ2-5	NA	CAISSRGGETQYF	TGTGCCATCAGTTCAAGGGGAGGAGAGACCCAGTACTTC
14	TRBV10-3	many	TRBJ2-3	NA	CAICAGGVTDTQYF	TGTGCCATCTGTGCCGGCGGCGTCACAGATACGCAGTATTTT
12	TRBV29-1	NA	TRBJ1-1	NA	CSVAWDIDEAFF	TGCAGCGTCGCCTGGGACATTGATGAAGCTTTCTTT
11	TRBV2	many	TRBJ1-1	NA	CASKVNTEAFF	TGTGCCAGCAAGGTGAACACTGAAGCTTTCTTT
13	TRBV29-1	many	TRBJ2-5	TRBD1	CSGGLQGDETQYF	TGCAGCGGCGGGTTACAGGGGGACGAGACCCAGTACTTC
15	TRBV5-6	few	TRBJ1-5	NA	CASSSTSGVGQPQHF	TGTGCCAGCAGCTCCACCTCTGGGGTCGGTCAGCCCCAGCATTTT
16	TRBV5-6	many	TRBJ1-5	TRBD1	CASSVRDRATNQPQHF	TGTGCCAGCAGCGTCCGGGACAGGGCTACGAATCAGCCCCAGCATTTT
16	TRBV3-1	many	TRBJ2-1	TRBD2	CASSTDPSGGADEQFF	TGTGCCAGCAGCACGGATCCTAGCGGGGGGGCAGATGAGCAGTTCTTC
14	TRBV20-1	NA	TRBJ1-3	TRBD1	CSAPQTGRGNTIYF	TGCAGTGCTCCACAGACAGGGCGTGGAAACACCATATATTTT
13	TRBV5-1	many	TRBJ2-1	NA	CASSLSAGNEQFF	TGCGCCAGCAGCTTGTCCGCCGGGAATGAGCAGTTCTTC
17	TRBV24-1	many	TRBJ2-1	TRBD2	CATSDAGLAGGRNEQFF	TGTGCCACCAGTGACGCCGGACTAGCGGGGGGGCGCAATGAGCAGTTCTTC
13	TRBV18	NA	TRBJ2-5	NA	CASSLNSEETQYF	TGTGCCAGCTCACTAAACAGCGAAGAGACCCAGTACTTC
13	TRBV6-5	many	TRBJ2-2	NA	CASTRGTTGELFF	TGTGCCAGCACTCGGGGGACCACCGGGGAGCTGTTTTTT
15	TRBV18	many	TRBJ2-4	NA	CASSPPGGAKNIQYF	TGTGCCAGCTCACCGCCTGGGGGGGCCAAAAACATTCAGTACTTC
17	TRBV20-1	NA	TRBJ2-5	TRBD2	CSASGLAGGPGQETQYF	TGCAGTGCCTCTGGACTAGCGGGGGGGCCAGGGCAAGAGACCCAGTACTTC
15	TRBV6-2/TRBV6-3	NA	TRBJ1-5	TRBD1	CASRYDRGGDQPQHF	TGTGCCAGCAGGTACGACAGGGGAGGCGATCAGCCCCAGCATTTT
16	TRBV7-6	many	TRBJ1-4	NA	CASSLVPAGWNEKLFF	TGTGCCAGCAGCTTAGTACCCGCCGGGTGGAATGAAAAACTGTTTTTT
13	TRBV6-2/TRBV6-3	few	TRBJ2-7	TRBD1	CASRGTAAYEQYF	TGTGCCAGCAGGGGGACAGCCGCCTACGAGCAGTACTTC
18	TRBV4-2	few	TRBJ2-2	TRBD2	CASSQGTSGAPNTGELFF	TGTGCCAGCAGCCAAGGGACTAGCGGGGCTCCGAACACCGGGGAGCTGTTTTTT
14	TRBV3-1	NA	TRBJ1-2	NA	CASSPTRGRGGYTF	TGTGCCAGCAGCCCCACTCGTGGGCGAGGTGGCTACACCTTC
15	TRBV6-5	NA	TRBJ2-3	TRBD1	CASSYTWDREDTQYF	TGTGCCAGCAGCTATACCTGGGACAGGGAGGATACGCAGTATTTT
16	TRBV4-1	many	TRBJ2-5	TRBD2	CASSLRTSGGQETQYF	TGCGCCAGCAGCCTGAGGACTAGCGGGGGTCAAGAGACCCAGTACTTC
16	TRBV4-3	many	TRBJ2-4	TRBD1	CASSQDLGQGKNIQYF	TGCGCCAGCAGCCAAGATCTGGGACAGGGGAAAAACATTCAGTACTTC
14	TRBV7-2	few	TRBJ2-1	NA	CASSPSQGYNEQFF	TGTGCCAGCAGCCCCTCGCAGGGATACAATGAGCAGTTCTTC
12	TRBV20-1	many	TRBJ1-2	NA	CSATGGRNGYTF	TGCAGTGCCACGGGGGGCAGGAATGGCTACACCTTC
13	TRBV11-2	NA	TRBJ2-1	NA	CASSLMGVGEQFF	TGTGCCAGCAGCCTAATGGGCGTAGGTGAGCAGTTCTTC
15	TRBV12-3/TRBV12-4	many	TRBJ1-1	TRBD1	CASSLERHRGEIAFF	TGTGCCAGCAGTTTAGAGCGACACAGGGGGGAAATAGCTTTCTTT
14	TRBV19	few	TRBJ2-3	TRBD1	CASMQRGHTDTQYF	TGTGCCAGTATGCAGAGGGGGCATACAGATACGCAGTATTTT
17	TRBV18	NA	TRBJ2-2	NA	CASSPGSGIALAGELFF	TGTGCCAGCTCACCAGGTTCCGGTATCGCGCTTGCCGGGGAGCTGTTTTTT
16	TRBV28	few	TRBJ1-6	TRBD1	CASSAPGQGTNSPLHF	TGTGCCAGCAGCGCTCCGGGACAGGGGACCAATTCACCCCTCCACTTT
12	TRBV20-1	many	TRBJ1-2	NA	CSAVPGNYGYTF	TGCAGTGCCGTGCCCGGTAACTATGGCTACACCTTC
15	TRBV7-2	NA	TRBJ2-7	TRBD1	CASSLAGDSIYEQYF	TGTGCCAGCAGCTTAGCTGGGGACAGCATCTACGAGCAGTACTTC
15	TRBV5-1	many	TRBJ2-2	NA	CASSLDRPNTGELFF	TGCGCCAGCAGCTTAGACAGGCCGAACACCGGGGAGCTGTTTTTT